This is a list of T cell receptor beta chains from one sample in a study of shared clonotypes between healthy human individuals. TCRdb's table, derived via immunoSEQ multiplex PCR, lists solely in-frame clones and lacks some. The table records about half a million clones, 79% of them present only once. The sequenced sample consisted of PBMCs. The receptors were gathered from a woman aged 40-49 years in good health. Some clones in this sample may be carry-over from other donors' samples. The CDR3 runs from the conserved cysteine through the conserved F or W. D genes are given only for firm matches. The size entry is marked missing in some rows and otherwise reads once, few, many or a size class.

v_gene: TRBV4-1
j_gene: TRBJ2-2
abundance: -
d_gene: TRBD2
CDR3aa: CASSQGAGVVDGELFF
CDR3nt: TGCGCCAGCAGCCAAGGAGCGGGAGTAGTTGACGGGGAGCTGTTTTTT

v_gene: TRBV7-8
j_gene: TRBJ2-2
abundance: -
d_gene: -
CDR3aa: CASSLYGQPVTGELFF
CDR3nt: TGTGCCAGCAGCTTGTATGGGCAACCGGTCACCGGGGAGCTGTTTTTT

v_gene: TRBV11-2
j_gene: TRBJ2-1
abundance: once
d_gene: -
CDR3aa: CASSPAAGGQSSYNEQFF
CDR3nt: TGTGCCAGCAGCCCAGCGGCGGGTGGGCAAAGCTCCTACAATGAGCAGTTCTTC

v_gene: TRBV15
j_gene: TRBJ2-5
abundance: -
d_gene: TRBD2
CDR3aa: CATSRDLAGGTQYF
CDR3nt: TGTGCCACCAGCAGAGATCTAGCGGGGGGGACCCAGTACTTC

v_gene: TRBV19
j_gene: TRBJ2-1
abundance: -
d_gene: TRBD2
CDR3aa: CASSSSPPGTSGYNEQFF
CDR3nt: TGTGCCAGTAGCTCCTCTCCTCCCGGGACTAGCGGTTACAATGAGCAGTTCTTC

v_gene: TRBV5-1
j_gene: TRBJ1-3
abundance: -
d_gene: -
CDR3aa: CASSASPLVSGNTIYF
CDR3nt: TGCGCCAGCAGCGCTTCCCCCCTAGTCTCTGGAAACACCATATATTTT

v_gene: TRBV30
j_gene: TRBJ2-7
abundance: once
d_gene: -
CDR3aa: CAWTPDTSSYEQYF
CDR3nt: TGTGCCTGGACCCCGGACACCAGCTCCTACGAGCAGTACTTC

v_gene: TRBV5-5
j_gene: TRBJ2-2
abundance: -
d_gene: TRBD2
CDR3aa: CASSSTWTSENTGELFF
CDR3nt: TGTGCCAGCAGCTCGACCTGGACTAGCGAGAACACCGGGGAGCTGTTTTTT

v_gene: TRBV9
j_gene: TRBJ2-1
abundance: -
d_gene: -
CDR3aa: CASGAAASYNEQFF
CDR3nt: TGTGCCAGCGGGGCCGCCGCCTCCTACAATGAGCAGTTCTTC

v_gene: TRBV28
j_gene: TRBJ2-7
abundance: -
d_gene: TRBD2
CDR3aa: CASISVAGAYEQYF
CDR3nt: TGTGCCAGCATCTCGGTAGCGGGAGCCTACGAGCAGTACTTC

v_gene: TRBV7-2
j_gene: TRBJ1-2
abundance: many
d_gene: TRBD1
CDR3aa: CASSSGQFYGYTF
CDR3nt: TGTGCCAGCAGCTCGGGACAGTTCTATGGCTACACCTTC

v_gene: TRBV5-1
j_gene: TRBJ2-5
abundance: -
d_gene: -
CDR3aa: CASSWGTGETQYF
CDR3nt: TGCGCCAGCAGCTGGGGGACCGGAGAGACCCAGTACTTC

v_gene: TRBV7-8
j_gene: TRBJ2-7
abundance: -
d_gene: -
CDR3aa: CASSRWGYEQYF
CDR3nt: TGTGCCAGCAGCCGGTGGGGTTACGAGCAGTACTTC

v_gene: TRBV7-8
j_gene: TRBJ1-5
abundance: -
d_gene: TRBD1
CDR3aa: CASSGIDRVDNQPQHF
CDR3nt: TGTGCCAGCAGCGGAATCGACAGGGTTGACAATCAGCCCCAGCATTTT

v_gene: TRBV19
j_gene: TRBJ2-5
abundance: -
d_gene: -
CDR3aa: CASSIRGQAQETQYF
CDR3nt: TGTGCCAGTAGTATTCGGGGTCAAGCCCAAGAGACCCAGTACTTC

v_gene: TRBV7-2
j_gene: TRBJ2-2
abundance: few
d_gene: -
CDR3aa: CASSLGLGNTGELFF
CDR3nt: TGTGCCAGCAGCTTAGGCCTCGGGAACACCGGGGAGCTGTTTTTT

v_gene: TRBV28
j_gene: TRBJ1-3
abundance: -
d_gene: -
CDR3aa: CASNGYEKGNTIYF
CDR3nt: TGTGCCAGCAATGGGTATGAGAAGGGAAACACCATATATTTT

v_gene: TRBV9
j_gene: TRBJ2-2
abundance: -
d_gene: -
CDR3aa: CASSVPPMNTGELFF
CDR3nt: TGTGCCAGCAGCGTACCACCGATGAACACCGGGGAGCTGTTTTTT

v_gene: TRBV11-2
j_gene: TRBJ1-2
abundance: many
d_gene: -
CDR3aa: CASSSPPWTKNYGYTF
CDR3nt: TGTGCCAGCAGCTCACCCCCCTGGACAAAAAACTATGGCTACACCTTC

v_gene: TRBV28
j_gene: TRBJ2-3
abundance: -
d_gene: TRBD2
CDR3aa: CASSTYSGTWGGTDTQYF
CDR3nt: TGTGCCAGCAGTACCTACTCCGGCACTTGGGGGGGAACAGATACGCAGTATTTT

v_gene: TRBV18
j_gene: TRBJ2-5
abundance: -
d_gene: TRBD1
CDR3aa: CASSPGTGEETQYF
CDR3nt: TGTGCCAGCTCACCAGGGACAGGGGAAGAGACCCAGTACTTC

v_gene: TRBV5-4
j_gene: TRBJ2-2
abundance: -
d_gene: -
CDR3aa: CASSRSSTGELFF
CDR3nt: TGTGCCAGCAGCCGAAGTAGCACCGGGGAGCTGTTTTTT

v_gene: TRBV9
j_gene: TRBJ2-7
abundance: -
d_gene: TRBD2
CDR3aa: CASSVVAGGYEQYF
CDR3nt: TGTGCCAGCAGCGTAGTAGCGGGAGGCTACGAGCAGTACTTC

v_gene: TRBV29-1
j_gene: TRBJ1-1
abundance: many
d_gene: TRBD1
CDR3aa: CSVRQGDTEAFF
CDR3nt: TGCAGCGTCAGACAGGGTGACACTGAAGCTTTCTTT

v_gene: TRBV7-8
j_gene: TRBJ2-4
abundance: -
d_gene: TRBD2
CDR3aa: CASSSTSRREGIIAKNIQYF
CDR3nt: TGTGCCAGCAGCTCCACGTCTAGGAGGGAGGGTATCATAGCCAAAAACATTCAGTACTTC

v_gene: TRBV28
j_gene: TRBJ2-7
abundance: -
d_gene: -
CDR3aa: CASSTPGISYEQYF
CDR3nt: TGTGCCAGCTCAACCCCGGGGATTTCCTACGAGCAGTACTTC

v_gene: TRBV2
j_gene: TRBJ1-5
abundance: -
d_gene: -
CDR3aa: CASTEEGGGLDQPQHF
CDR3nt: TGTGCCAGCACCGAAGAGGGAGGGGGGCTGGATCAGCCCCAGCATTTT

v_gene: TRBV25-1
j_gene: TRBJ2-1
abundance: -
d_gene: TRBD1
CDR3aa: CASNLDRGSYNEQFF
CDR3nt: TGTGCCAGCAATCTAGACAGGGGGTCTTACAATGAGCAGTTCTTC

v_gene: TRBV15
j_gene: TRBJ2-1
abundance: -
d_gene: TRBD2
CDR3aa: CATSRGAAGGLDEQFF
CDR3nt: TGTGCCACCAGCAGAGGGGCTGCGGGAGGCTTGGATGAGCAGTTCTTC